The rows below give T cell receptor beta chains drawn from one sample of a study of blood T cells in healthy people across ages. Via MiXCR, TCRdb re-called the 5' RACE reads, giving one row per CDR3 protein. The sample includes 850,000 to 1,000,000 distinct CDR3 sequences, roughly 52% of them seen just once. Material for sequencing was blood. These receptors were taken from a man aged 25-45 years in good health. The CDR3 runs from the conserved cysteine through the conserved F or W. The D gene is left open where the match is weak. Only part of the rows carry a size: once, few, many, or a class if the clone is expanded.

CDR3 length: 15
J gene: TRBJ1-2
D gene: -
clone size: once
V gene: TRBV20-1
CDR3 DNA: TGCAGTGCTAGAGGGGGTCCAAGACCGAATGATGGCTACACCTTC
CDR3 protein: CSARGGPRPNDGYTF

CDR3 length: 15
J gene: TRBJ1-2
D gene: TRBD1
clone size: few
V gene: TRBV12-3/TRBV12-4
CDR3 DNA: TGTGCCAGCAGTTTAGGCCCGGGACAGGGATATGGCTACACCTTC
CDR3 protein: CASSLGPGQGYGYTF

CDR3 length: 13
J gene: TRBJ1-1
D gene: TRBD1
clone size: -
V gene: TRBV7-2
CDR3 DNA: TGTGCCAGCAGCTTCTTGACAGGGGGGACAGCTTTCTTT
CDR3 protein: CASSFLTGGTAFF

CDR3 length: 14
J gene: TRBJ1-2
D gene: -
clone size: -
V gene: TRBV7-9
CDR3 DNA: TGTGCCAGCAGCCCCCAGGGCGGTATCCATGGCTACACCTTC
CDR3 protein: CASSPQGGIHGYTF

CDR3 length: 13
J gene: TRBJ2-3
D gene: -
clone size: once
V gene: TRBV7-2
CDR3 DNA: TGTGCCAGCAACCCCCGGCGCACAGATACGCAGTATTTT
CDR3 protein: CASNPRRTDTQYF

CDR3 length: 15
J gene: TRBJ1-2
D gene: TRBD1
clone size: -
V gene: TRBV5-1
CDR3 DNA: TGCGCCAGCAGCTTGGAAGGGACAGGCGGCTATGGCTACACCTTC
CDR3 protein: CASSLEGTGGYGYTF

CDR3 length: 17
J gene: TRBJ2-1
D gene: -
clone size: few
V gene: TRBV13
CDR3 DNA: TGTGCCAGCAGCCCCCCTCGAGGGGAGAGCTCCTACAATGAGCAGTTCTTC
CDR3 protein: CASSPPRGESSYNEQFF

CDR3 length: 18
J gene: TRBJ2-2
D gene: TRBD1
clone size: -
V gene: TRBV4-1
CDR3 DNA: TGCGCCAGCAGCCTCCTAAATCGGGACAGGGAGTCATTCGGGGAGCTGTTTTTT
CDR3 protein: CASSLLNRDRESFGELFF

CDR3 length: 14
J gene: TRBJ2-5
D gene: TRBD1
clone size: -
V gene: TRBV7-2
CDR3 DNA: TGTGCCAGCAGCTTTTGGACAGGGCAAGAGACCCAGTACTTC
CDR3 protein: CASSFWTGQETQYF

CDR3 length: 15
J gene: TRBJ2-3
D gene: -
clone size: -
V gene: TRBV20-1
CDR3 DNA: TGCAGTGTTAGAGATTCGGTCCGGACCACAGATACGCAGTATTTT
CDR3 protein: CSVRDSVRTTDTQYF

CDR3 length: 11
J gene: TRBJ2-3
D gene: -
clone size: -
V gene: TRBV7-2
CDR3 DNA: TGTGCCAGCAGCCTACAGCCTACGCAGTATTTT
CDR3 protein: CASSLQPTQYF

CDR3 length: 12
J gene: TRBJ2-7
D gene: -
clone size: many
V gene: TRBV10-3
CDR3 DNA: TGTGCCATCAGTGAGTCACGGTACGAGCAGTACTTC
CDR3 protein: CAISESRYEQYF

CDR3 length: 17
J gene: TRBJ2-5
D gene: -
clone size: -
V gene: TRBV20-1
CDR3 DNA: TGCAGTGCTATCCCGACTGTGGCTAGCTCCTCCCAAGAGACCCAGTACTTC
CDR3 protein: CSAIPTVASSSQETQYF

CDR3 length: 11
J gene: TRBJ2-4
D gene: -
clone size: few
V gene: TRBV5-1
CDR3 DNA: TGCGCCACCCCACGGGCAGGGGTAGAGTACTTC
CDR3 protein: CATPRAGVEYF

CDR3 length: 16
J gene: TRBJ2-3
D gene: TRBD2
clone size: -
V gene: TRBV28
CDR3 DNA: TGTGCCACCTCGAGTCCGGGACTAGGGAGCACAGATACGCAGTATTTT
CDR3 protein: CATSSPGLGSTDTQYF

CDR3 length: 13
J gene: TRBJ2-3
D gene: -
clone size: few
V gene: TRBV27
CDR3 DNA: TGTGCCAGCGGGGTTTCCGGGTTATATACGCAGTATTTT
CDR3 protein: CASGVSGLYTQYF

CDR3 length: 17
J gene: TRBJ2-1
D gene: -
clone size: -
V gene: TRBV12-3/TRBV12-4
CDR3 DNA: TGTGCCAGCGATTCCTTCGCCCGGGGGAGCTCCTACAATGAGCAGTTCTTC
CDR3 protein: CASDSFARGSSYNEQFF

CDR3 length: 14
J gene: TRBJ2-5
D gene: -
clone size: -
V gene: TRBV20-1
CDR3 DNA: TGCAGTGTTAGGGGTATTCGGGGATCAGAGACCCAGTACTTC
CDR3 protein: CSVRGIRGSETQYF

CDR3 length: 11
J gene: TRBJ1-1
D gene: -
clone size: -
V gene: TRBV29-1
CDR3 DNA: TGCAGCGGATCATACCTTCATGAAGCTTTCTTT
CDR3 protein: CSGSYLHEAFF

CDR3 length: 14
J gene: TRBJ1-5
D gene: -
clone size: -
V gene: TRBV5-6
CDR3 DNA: TGTGCCAGCAGCTTGGCCGTTCAGGGTCAGCCCCAGCATTTT
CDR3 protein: CASSLAVQGQPQHF

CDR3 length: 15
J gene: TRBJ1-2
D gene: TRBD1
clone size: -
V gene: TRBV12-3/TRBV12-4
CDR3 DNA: TGTGCCAGCAGTTCCAGACAGGGCAAGGTATCTGGCTACACCTTC
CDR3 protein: CASSSRQGKVSGYTF

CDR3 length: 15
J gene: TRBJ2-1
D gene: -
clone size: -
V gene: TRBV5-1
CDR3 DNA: TGCGCCAGCAGTTTAGGGGCAAACTTTGCCAATGAGCAGTTCTTC
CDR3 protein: CASSLGANFANEQFF

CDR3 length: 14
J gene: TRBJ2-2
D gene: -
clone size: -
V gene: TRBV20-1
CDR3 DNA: TGCAGTGCGCTGACGGACATGGGCACCGGGGAGCTGTTTTTT
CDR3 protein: CSALTDMGTGELFF

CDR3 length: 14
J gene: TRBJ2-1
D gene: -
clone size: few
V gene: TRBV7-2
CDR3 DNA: TGTGCCAGCAGCAAGACTTTCACGTACAATGAGCAGTTCTTC
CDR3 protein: CASSKTFTYNEQFF

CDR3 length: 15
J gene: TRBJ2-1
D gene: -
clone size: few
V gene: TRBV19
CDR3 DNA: TGTGCCAGTAGTATACTTCAGGGGACGGCGAATGAGCAGTTCTTC
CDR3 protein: CASSILQGTANEQFF

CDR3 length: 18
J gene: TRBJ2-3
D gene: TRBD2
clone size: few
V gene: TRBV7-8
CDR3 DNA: TGTGCCAGCAGCTTAGTTACGTCCCTCCAAGGGAGGGCAGATACGCAGTATTTT
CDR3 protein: CASSLVTSLQGRADTQYF

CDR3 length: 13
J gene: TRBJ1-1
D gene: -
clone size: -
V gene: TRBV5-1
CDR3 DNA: TGCGCCAGCAGCTATACCATGAACACTGAAGCTTTCTTT
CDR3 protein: CASSYTMNTEAFF

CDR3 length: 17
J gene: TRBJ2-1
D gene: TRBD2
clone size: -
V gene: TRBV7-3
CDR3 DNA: TGTGCCAGCAGCTTAGCCCTCTCGACTAGCGGGAGAGATGAGCAGTTCTTC
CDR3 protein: CASSLALSTSGRDEQFF

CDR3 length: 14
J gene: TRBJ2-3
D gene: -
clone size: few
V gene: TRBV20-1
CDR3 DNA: TGCAGTGCACCCTCGGGACTGACCACAGATACGCAGTATTTT
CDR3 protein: CSAPSGLTTDTQYF

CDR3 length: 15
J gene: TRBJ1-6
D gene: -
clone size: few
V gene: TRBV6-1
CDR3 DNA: TGTGCCAGCAGTGATTCGGGAACCTATAATTCACCCCTCCACTTT
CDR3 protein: CASSDSGTYNSPLHF

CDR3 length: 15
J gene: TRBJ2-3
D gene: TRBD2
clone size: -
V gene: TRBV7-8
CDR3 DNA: TGTGCCAGCAGCTTTAGCGGGGGGGTGGCAGATACGCAGTATTTT
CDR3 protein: CASSFSGGVADTQYF

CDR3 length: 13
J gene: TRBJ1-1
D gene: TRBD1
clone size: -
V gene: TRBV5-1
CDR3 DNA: TGCGCCAGCAGCGTGGGAGACAGGGGCAAAGCTTTCTTT
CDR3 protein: CASSVGDRGKAFF

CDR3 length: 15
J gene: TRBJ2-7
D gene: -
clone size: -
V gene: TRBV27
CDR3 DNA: TGTGCCAGCAGCCCGGGACCTTATCAATATCGTGAGCAGTACTTC
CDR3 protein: CASSPGPYQYREQYF

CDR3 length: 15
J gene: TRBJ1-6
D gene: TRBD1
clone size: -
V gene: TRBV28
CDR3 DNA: TGTGCCAGCAGTTTATCGGGACAGGGACATTCACCCCTCCACTTT
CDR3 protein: CASSLSGQGHSPLHF

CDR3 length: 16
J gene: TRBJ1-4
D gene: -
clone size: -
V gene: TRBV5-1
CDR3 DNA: TGCGCCAGCCGATTCGACGTTTATGCAACTAATGAAAAACTGTTTTTT
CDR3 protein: CASRFDVYATNEKLFF

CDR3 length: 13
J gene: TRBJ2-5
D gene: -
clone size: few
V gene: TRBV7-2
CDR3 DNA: TGTGCCAGCAGCAATCAGGGAAAGTGGACCCAGTACTTC
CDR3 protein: CASSNQGKWTQYF

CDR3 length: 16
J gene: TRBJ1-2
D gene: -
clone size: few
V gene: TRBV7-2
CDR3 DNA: TGTGCCAGCAGCTTAACGGGGCGGCCTAGTAACTATGGCTACACCTTC
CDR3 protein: CASSLTGRPSNYGYTF

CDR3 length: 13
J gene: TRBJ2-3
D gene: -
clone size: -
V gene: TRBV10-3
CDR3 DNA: TGTGCCATCATTGGGGCCGACACAGATACGCAGTATTTT
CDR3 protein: CAIIGADTDTQYF

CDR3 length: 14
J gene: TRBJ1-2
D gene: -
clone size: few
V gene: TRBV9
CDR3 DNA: TGTGCCAGCAGCGTAGGTTCGACTAACTATGGCTACACCTTC
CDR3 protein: CASSVGSTNYGYTF

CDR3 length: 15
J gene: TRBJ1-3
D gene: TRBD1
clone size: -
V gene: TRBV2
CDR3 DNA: TGTGCCAGCAGCGAACAGGGGGCAATTGGAAACACCATATATTTT
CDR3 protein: CASSEQGAIGNTIYF

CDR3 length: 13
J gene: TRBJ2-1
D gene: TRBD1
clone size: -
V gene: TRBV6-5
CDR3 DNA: TGTGCCGAGACCCGGGACAGGGACAATGAGCAGTTCTTC
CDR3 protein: CAETRDRDNEQFF

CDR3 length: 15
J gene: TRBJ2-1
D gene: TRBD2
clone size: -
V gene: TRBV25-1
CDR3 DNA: TGTGCCAGCAGGTCCCCAGCGGGGGCCTCCAATGAGCAGTTCTTC
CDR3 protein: CASRSPAGASNEQFF

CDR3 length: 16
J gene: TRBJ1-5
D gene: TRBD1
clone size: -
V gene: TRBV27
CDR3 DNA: TGTGCCAGCAGTTTCCGCGGGACAGGGGGCCGGCAGCCCCAGCATTTT
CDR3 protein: CASSFRGTGGRQPQHF

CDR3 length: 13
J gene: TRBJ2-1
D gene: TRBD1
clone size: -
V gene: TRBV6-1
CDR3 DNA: TGTGCCAGTAGTGAGGGGGCGGAAAGTGAGCAGTTCTTC
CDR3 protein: CASSEGAESEQFF

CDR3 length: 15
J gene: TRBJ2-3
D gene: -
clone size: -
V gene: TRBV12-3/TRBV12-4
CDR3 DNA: TGTGCCAGCAGCTATCTCCACGGGGGAACAGATACGCAGTATTTT
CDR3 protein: CASSYLHGGTDTQYF

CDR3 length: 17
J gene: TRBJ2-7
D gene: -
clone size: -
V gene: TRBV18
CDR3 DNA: TGTGCCAGCTCACCAGAGACTGCTGCACCCTTATCCTACGAGCAGTACTTC
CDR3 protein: CASSPETAAPLSYEQYF

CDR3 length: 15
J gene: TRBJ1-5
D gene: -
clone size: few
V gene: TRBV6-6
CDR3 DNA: TGTGCCAGCAATTGGGACCCAGGGGCGGGACAGCCCCAGCATTTT
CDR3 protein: CASNWDPGAGQPQHF

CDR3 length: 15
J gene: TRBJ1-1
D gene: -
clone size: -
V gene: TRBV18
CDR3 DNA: TGTGCCAGCTCACCAAAAATTAACGGGGAGACTGAAGCTTTCTTT
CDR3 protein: CASSPKINGETEAFF

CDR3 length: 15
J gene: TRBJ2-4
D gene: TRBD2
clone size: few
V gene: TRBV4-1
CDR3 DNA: TGCGCCAGCAGCCATGGGAGCGGGGGCAAAAACATTCAGTACTTC
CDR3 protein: CASSHGSGGKNIQYF

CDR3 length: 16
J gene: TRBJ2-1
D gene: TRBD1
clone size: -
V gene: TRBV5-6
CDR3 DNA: TGTGCCAGCAGCTCCCCCCTAGGACAGGGGGTGGATGAGCAGTTCTTC
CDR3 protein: CASSSPLGQGVDEQFF

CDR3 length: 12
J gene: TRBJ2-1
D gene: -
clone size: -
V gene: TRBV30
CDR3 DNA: TGTGCCTGGAGTGGGGGGGGCCATGAGCAGTTCTTC
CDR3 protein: CAWSGGGHEQFF

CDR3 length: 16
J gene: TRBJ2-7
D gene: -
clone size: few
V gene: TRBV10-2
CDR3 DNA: TGCGCCAGCAGTCTTGGGGCAGGCGCGAAATCCTACGAGCAGTACTTC
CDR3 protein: CASSLGAGAKSYEQYF

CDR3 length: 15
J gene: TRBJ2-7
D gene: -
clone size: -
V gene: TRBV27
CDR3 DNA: TGTGCCAGCAGTTCCCCCACAGCGGTGAGCTACGAGCAGTACTTC
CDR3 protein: CASSSPTAVSYEQYF

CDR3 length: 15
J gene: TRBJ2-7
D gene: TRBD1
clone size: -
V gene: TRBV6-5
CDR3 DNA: TGTGCCAGCAGTTACTCGAATAGGGGGCCGTACGAGCAGTACTTC
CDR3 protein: CASSYSNRGPYEQYF

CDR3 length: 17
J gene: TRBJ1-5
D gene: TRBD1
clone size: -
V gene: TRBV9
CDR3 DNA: TGTGCCAGCAGCGTAGCAGGGGGGAATGGGAGCAATCAGCCCCAGCATTTT
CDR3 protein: CASSVAGGNGSNQPQHF

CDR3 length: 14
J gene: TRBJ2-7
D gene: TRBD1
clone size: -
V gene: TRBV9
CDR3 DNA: TGTGCCAGCAGCGCGGGGACAGGGTGGGGCGAGCAGTACTTC
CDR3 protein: CASSAGTGWGEQYF

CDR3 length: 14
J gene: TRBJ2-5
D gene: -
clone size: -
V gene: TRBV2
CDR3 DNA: TGTGCCAGCAGTCTGACTTGGGCCCGAGAGACCCAGTACTTC
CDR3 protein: CASSLTWARETQYF